The rows below give T cell receptor beta chains drawn from one sample of a study of T cell changes during pregnancy in multiple sclerosis. Profiling relied on immunoSEQ multiplex PCR, and the TCRdb table lists in-frame clones only, not all of them. Of about 44,000 clones in the sample, approximately 90% were seen once. The source was CD8+ T cells from peripheral blood mononuclear cells, collected after pregnancy. The source of these receptors is a female donor in good health, enrolled as a control in a pregnancy study. Each CDR3 is given with its conserved first and last residue. The D gene is left open where the match is weak. Size is stated for part of the rows, as once, few or many counts, or as a class when the clone is expanded.

clone size: -
D gene: -
V gene: TRBV21-1
J gene: TRBJ2-7
CDR3 protein: CASSQTKPGTGGQGEQYF
CDR3 DNA: TGTGCCAGCAGCCAAACCAAACCCGGGACAGGGGGTCAGGGCGAGCAGTACTTC

clone size: -
D gene: -
V gene: TRBV18
J gene: TRBJ2-3
CDR3 protein: CASSRVGYSTDTQYF
CDR3 DNA: TGTGCCAGCTCCAGGGTGGGCTATAGCACAGATACGCAGTATTTT

clone size: -
D gene: TRBD1
V gene: TRBV5-4
J gene: TRBJ2-7
CDR3 protein: CASSLAPGQLYEQYF
CDR3 DNA: TGTGCCAGCAGCTTGGCCCCGGGACAGCTTTACGAGCAGTACTTC

clone size: once
D gene: TRBD2
V gene: TRBV19
J gene: TRBJ2-3
CDR3 protein: CASSIVLAGGADTQYF
CDR3 DNA: TGTGCCAGTAGTATCGTGCTAGCGGGGGGAGCAGATACGCAGTATTTT

clone size: -
D gene: TRBD2
V gene: TRBV30
J gene: TRBJ2-7
CDR3 protein: CAWNTLAGKEQYF
CDR3 DNA: TGTGCCTGGAACACTCTAGCGGGGAAAGAGCAGTACTTC

clone size: -
D gene: TRBD1
V gene: TRBV7-3
J gene: TRBJ1-1
CDR3 protein: CASSFGQGHHEAFF
CDR3 DNA: TGTGCCAGCAGCTTCGGACAGGGCCACCATGAAGCTTTCTTT

clone size: few
D gene: TRBD1
V gene: TRBV6-4
J gene: TRBJ2-3
CDR3 protein: CASSEGGQGADTQYF
CDR3 DNA: TGTGCCAGCAGTGAAGGAGGACAGGGCGCAGATACGCAGTATTTT

clone size: -
D gene: -
V gene: TRBV4-2
J gene: TRBJ1-5
CDR3 protein: CASSQEGGALSQPQHF
CDR3 DNA: TGTGCCAGCAGCCAGGAGGGGGGGGCCCTATCTCAGCCCCAGCATTTT

clone size: -
D gene: TRBD1
V gene: TRBV6-4
J gene: TRBJ2-2
CDR3 protein: CASSATGENTGELFF
CDR3 DNA: TGTGCCAGCAGTGCCACAGGGGAGAACACCGGGGAGCTGTTTTTT

clone size: once
D gene: TRBD1
V gene: TRBV9
J gene: TRBJ2-5
CDR3 protein: CASSAQTGRETQYF
CDR3 DNA: TGTGCCAGCAGCGCGCAGACAGGGAGAGAGACCCAGTACTTC

clone size: -
D gene: -
V gene: TRBV7-9
J gene: TRBJ2-2
CDR3 protein: CASSLVGQGRTGELFF
CDR3 DNA: TGTGCCAGCAGCTTAGTCGGGCAGGGGAGAACCGGGGAGCTGTTTTTT

clone size: -
D gene: TRBD2
V gene: TRBV13
J gene: TRBJ2-1
CDR3 protein: CASSSLAGGPNEQFF
CDR3 DNA: TGTGCCAGCAGCTCCCTAGCGGGGGGGCCGAATGAGCAGTTCTTC

clone size: -
D gene: -
V gene: TRBV19
J gene: TRBJ1-4
CDR3 protein: CATETENNEKLFF
CDR3 DNA: TGTGCCACCGAAACAGAGAATAATGAAAAACTGTTTTTT

clone size: once
D gene: -
V gene: TRBV2
J gene: TRBJ1-4
CDR3 protein: CASTTGLKLFF
CDR3 DNA: TGTGCCAGCACCACGGGACTAAAACTGTTTTTT

clone size: -
D gene: -
V gene: TRBV6-6
J gene: TRBJ1-1
CDR3 protein: CASSYRPLSGGTEAFF
CDR3 DNA: TGTGCCAGCAGTTACCGCCCCCTTTCGGGGGGGACTGAAGCTTTCTTT

clone size: -
D gene: -
V gene: TRBV6-1
J gene: TRBJ1-3
CDR3 protein: CASSEDRVAGNTIYF
CDR3 DNA: TGTGCCAGCAGTGAAGACAGGGTGGCTGGAAACACCATATATTTT

clone size: -
D gene: -
V gene: TRBV5-6
J gene: TRBJ2-5
CDR3 protein: CASSSTLAKMVGTQYF
CDR3 DNA: TGTGCCAGCAGCTCGACACTTGCGAAGATGGTCGGGACCCAGTACTTC

clone size: -
D gene: -
V gene: TRBV19
J gene: TRBJ2-7
CDR3 protein: CASAPGLSSYEQYF
CDR3 DNA: TGTGCCAGTGCTCCGGGACTGAGCTCCTACGAGCAGTACTTC

clone size: -
D gene: -
V gene: TRBV7-9
J gene: TRBJ1-6
CDR3 protein: CASARGGRESPLHF
CDR3 DNA: TGTGCCAGCGCGAGAGGCGGGAGGGAGTCACCCCTCCACTTT

clone size: -
D gene: -
V gene: TRBV5-6
J gene: TRBJ1-2
CDR3 protein: CASSLSLGVNYGYTF
CDR3 DNA: TGTGCCAGCAGCCTTTCGCTTGGAGTTAACTATGGCTACACCTTC

clone size: -
D gene: -
V gene: TRBV15
J gene: TRBJ2-2
CDR3 protein: CATSRDGRAGELFF
CDR3 DNA: TGTGCCACCAGCAGAGATGGGCGGGCCGGGGAGCTGTTTTTT

clone size: -
D gene: -
V gene: TRBV7-2
J gene: TRBJ1-2
CDR3 protein: CASSFGGAYGYTF
CDR3 DNA: TGTGCCAGCAGCTTTGGGGGGGCCTATGGCTACACCTTC

clone size: -
D gene: -
V gene: TRBV5-4
J gene: TRBJ1-1
CDR3 protein: CASSYGGSEAFF
CDR3 DNA: TGTGCCAGCAGCTATGGGGGCTCTGAAGCTTTCTTT

clone size: -
D gene: TRBD2
V gene: TRBV9
J gene: TRBJ2-7
CDR3 protein: CASSAGGAVHEQYF
CDR3 DNA: TGTGCCAGCAGCGCCGGGGGGGCGGTCCACGAGCAGTACTTC

clone size: once
D gene: -
V gene: TRBV28
J gene: TRBJ2-2
CDR3 protein: CATLPRNTGELFF
CDR3 DNA: TGTGCCACCCTCCCCAGGAACACCGGGGAGCTGTTTTTT

clone size: -
D gene: TRBD1
V gene: TRBV9
J gene: TRBJ1-1
CDR3 protein: CASSVGGQGTEAFF
CDR3 DNA: TGTGCCAGCAGCGTAGGGGGACAGGGCACTGAAGCTTTCTTT

clone size: -
D gene: -
V gene: TRBV15
J gene: TRBJ1-2
CDR3 protein: CATRQDYGYTF
CDR3 DNA: TGTGCCACCCGACAGGACTATGGCTACACCTTC

clone size: -
D gene: -
V gene: TRBV27
J gene: TRBJ1-4
CDR3 protein: CASSLSAGIGEKLFF
CDR3 DNA: TGTGCCAGCAGTTTATCAGCAGGGATAGGAGAAAAACTGTTTTTT

clone size: -
D gene: -
V gene: TRBV13
J gene: TRBJ2-3
CDR3 protein: CASWGPEADTQYF
CDR3 DNA: TGTGCCAGCTGGGGGCCGGAGGCAGATACGCAGTATTTT

clone size: -
D gene: TRBD1
V gene: TRBV9
J gene: TRBJ2-3
CDR3 protein: CASSVAGGQGATDTQYF
CDR3 DNA: TGTGCCAGCAGCGTAGCTGGGGGACAGGGGGCCACAGATACGCAGTATTTT

clone size: -
D gene: TRBD1
V gene: TRBV7-9
J gene: TRBJ2-7
CDR3 protein: CASSPPPGQGEFEQYF
CDR3 DNA: TGTGCCAGCAGCCCCCCCCCGGGACAGGGCGAGTTTGAGCAGTACTTC

clone size: -
D gene: TRBD1
V gene: TRBV18
J gene: TRBJ2-7
CDR3 protein: CASSPRGDAGGGEQYF
CDR3 DNA: TGTGCCAGCTCACCAAGAGGGGACGCAGGGGGCGGCGAGCAGTACTTC

clone size: -
D gene: TRBD1
V gene: TRBV5-8
J gene: TRBJ1-6
CDR3 protein: CASSLSHMTGDNSPLHF
CDR3 DNA: TGTGCCAGCAGCTTGTCCCATATGACAGGGGATAATTCACCCCTCCACTTT

clone size: -
D gene: -
V gene: TRBV28
J gene: TRBJ2-1
CDR3 protein: CASSFSRGYSNEQFF
CDR3 DNA: TGTGCCAGCAGTTTCAGCAGGGGATATTCCAATGAGCAGTTCTTC

clone size: -
D gene: -
V gene: TRBV27
J gene: TRBJ1-5
CDR3 protein: CASSDIGWDQPQHF
CDR3 DNA: TGTGCCAGCAGCGACATAGGATGGGATCAGCCCCAGCATTTT

clone size: few
D gene: -
V gene: TRBV7-9
J gene: TRBJ2-4
CDR3 protein: CASSLSSTGVAKNIQYF
CDR3 DNA: TGTGCCAGCAGCCTCTCCTCGACTGGTGTAGCCAAAAACATTCAGTACTTC

clone size: -
D gene: TRBD2
V gene: TRBV4-1
J gene: TRBJ2-2
CDR3 protein: CASSLGGGTGELFF
CDR3 DNA: TGCGCCAGCAGCCTGGGGGGGGGCACCGGGGAGCTGTTTTTT

clone size: -
D gene: TRBD1
V gene: TRBV19
J gene: TRBJ1-5
CDR3 protein: CASSIGQGFFQPQHF
CDR3 DNA: TGTGCCAGTAGCATCGGACAGGGGTTCTTTCAGCCCCAGCATTTT

clone size: -
D gene: -
V gene: TRBV7-3
J gene: TRBJ1-1
CDR3 protein: CASSLEVHTEAFF
CDR3 DNA: TGTGCCAGCAGCTTGGAGGTACACACTGAAGCTTTCTTT

clone size: -
D gene: TRBD1
V gene: TRBV7-8
J gene: TRBJ2-7
CDR3 protein: CASSPYRDRYEQYF
CDR3 DNA: TGTGCCAGCAGCCCATACCGGGACAGGTACGAGCAGTACTTC

clone size: -
D gene: -
V gene: TRBV7-2
J gene: TRBJ2-2
CDR3 protein: CASSATGQITGELFF
CDR3 DNA: TGTGCCAGCAGCGCGACCGGACAGATCACCGGGGAGCTGTTTTTT

clone size: -
D gene: TRBD1
V gene: TRBV4-2
J gene: TRBJ2-7
CDR3 protein: CASSQARQGSYEQYF
CDR3 DNA: TGTGCCAGCAGCCAAGCGAGACAGGGGTCCTACGAGCAGTACTTC

clone size: once
D gene: TRBD1
V gene: TRBV11-2
J gene: TRBJ2-7
CDR3 protein: CAADRGSEQYF
CDR3 DNA: TGTGCAGCCGACAGGGGATCCGAGCAGTACTTC

clone size: -
D gene: -
V gene: TRBV5-1
J gene: TRBJ1-6
CDR3 protein: CASSFGGSSYNSPLHF
CDR3 DNA: TGCGCCAGCAGCTTTGGAGGAAGCTCCTATAATTCACCCCTCCACTTT

clone size: -
D gene: -
V gene: TRBV19
J gene: TRBJ1-2
CDR3 protein: CASTGSSGGYTF
CDR3 DNA: TGTGCCAGCACGGGCTCCTCGGGGGGCTACACCTTC